These 4 T cell receptor beta chains share one sample of origin, sequenced in a study of neurological immune-mediated disorders. TCRdb analysed the 5' RACE reads with MiXCR anew, one entry per CDR3 protein. The sample consists of roughly 60,000 distinct CDR3 sequences, 3.5% to 4% of them appearing once. Sequencing was carried out using CD4+ T cells from blood. The receptors stem from a woman in her 40s with multiple sclerosis.

This clonotype came up many times. J is TRBJ2-3 and V is TRBV5-1, with D possibly TRBD2 on 5 matching bases. Germline values: CDR1 SGHRS, CDR2 YFSETQ. The CDR3 has 15 amino acids. Between the trimmed V and J ends, which lost 1 base and 3 bases, there was a span of 12 bases. The CDR3: CASSLWSAGTDTQYF. DNA of the CDR3: TGCGCCAGCAGCTTGTGGTCGGCGGGTACAGATACGCAGTATTTT.

This clonotype has a count of ten or more. The chain recombines TRBV29-1 with TRBJ2-1, with TRBD2 matching 9 bases. With V trimmed by 7 bases and J by 1 base, 14 bases remained unmatched. Per the germline V gene, CDR1 is SQVTM and CDR2 is ANQGSEA. The CDR3 is 17 residues long. CDR3 loop: CSGGGASEAGSYNEQFF. DNA of the CDR3: TGCAGCGGCGGGGGGGCGTCCGAAGCCGGATCCTACAATGAGCAGTTCTTC.

This clonotype was counted ten times or more. The rearrangement uses TRBV5-6 and TRBJ1-2; 9 bases are a match to TRBD1. CDR1 is SGHDT, CDR2 YYEEEE, per germline. J gave up 4 bases and V 1 base, and 2 bases lay outside the gene matches. This CDR3 comprises 14 residues. CDR3 sequence (DNA): TGTGCCAGCAGCTTGCTGACAGGGGGCTATGGCTACACCTTC. This translates into CASSLLTGGYGYTF.

This clonotype was counted ten times or more. The genes are TRBV5-6 and TRBJ1-2; 10 nucleotides line up with TRBD1. The CDR3 spans 14 residues. Germline CDR1 is SGHDT and CDR2 is YYEEEE. Losses at the gene ends were 4 bases for V and 8 bases for J; bases not matched to a gene: 8. The CDR3 loop reads CASSPRDRGNGYTF. The CDR3 DNA reads TGTGCCAGCAGCCCGCGGGACAGGGGAAACGGCTACACCTTC.